Listed below are T cell receptor beta chains from one sample, sequenced in a study of T-cell reconstitution after alpha-beta-depleted transplantation in children. TCRdb ran MiXCR on the PCR reads and lists one entry per CDR3 protein. The sample has approximately 340,000 distinct CDR3 sequences, 10% seen once. Here the sequenced sample was PBMCs from the stem cell graft donor, taken from the stem cell graft. These receptors all stem from a human donor who donated a stem cell graft to a child with acute lymphoblastic leukemia. CDR3s include the opening cysteine and the closing phenylalanine or tryptophan. Fields, in order: CDR3 length, J gene, V gene, D gene, clone size, CDR3 DNA, CDR3 protein. The D gene is left open where the match is weak. Clone size is shown for a subset of rows, as once, few, many or a class of expanded clone.

length: 15
J: TRBJ2-1
V: TRBV6-2/TRBV6-3
D: TRBD2
size: -
DNA: TGTGCCAGCAGTTATGTCGGCGGGAGATACAATGAGCAGTTCTTC
CDR3: CASSYVGGRYNEQFF

length: 13
J: TRBJ2-1
V: TRBV20-1
D: -
size: -
DNA: TGCAGTGCTCGACTGGAAAATGACAATGAGCAGTTCTTC
CDR3: CSARLENDNEQFF

length: 13
J: TRBJ2-7
V: TRBV5-5
D: -
size: -
DNA: TGTGCCAGCAGCTCCCACCCGTCCTACGAGCAGTACTTC
CDR3: CASSSHPSYEQYF

length: 14
J: TRBJ2-3
V: TRBV19
D: -
size: -
DNA: TGTGCCAGTAGTGGCGCCAGCTACACAGATACGCAGTATTTT
CDR3: CASSGASYTDTQYF

length: 12
J: TRBJ2-5
V: TRBV29-1
D: TRBD1
size: -
DNA: TGCAGCGTGCCGACAGGGGCGGAGACCCAGTACTTC
CDR3: CSVPTGAETQYF

length: 14
J: TRBJ2-7
V: TRBV7-9
D: TRBD1
size: many
DNA: TGTGCCAGCAGTTCTACAGGGGGGACGTACGAGCAGTACTTC
CDR3: CASSSTGGTYEQYF

length: 15
J: TRBJ2-3
V: TRBV28
D: TRBD2
size: many
DNA: TGTGCCACCCGACTAGCGGGAGAGGGGACAGATACGCAGTATTTT
CDR3: CATRLAGEGTDTQYF

length: 12
J: TRBJ2-1
V: TRBV19
D: -
size: -
DNA: TGTGCCACCAACCTGGGAGCGGGTGAGCAGTTCTTC
CDR3: CATNLGAGEQFF

length: 13
J: TRBJ2-7
V: TRBV5-1
D: -
size: many
DNA: TGCGCCAGCAGCGCCACCCTCTCCTACGAGCAGTACTTC
CDR3: CASSATLSYEQYF

length: 12
J: TRBJ2-1
V: TRBV12-3/TRBV12-4
D: TRBD2
size: -
DNA: TGTGCCAGCAGTTTTAGCGGGAGGGCCCAATTCTTC
CDR3: CASSFSGRAQFF

length: 16
J: TRBJ2-2
V: TRBV20-1
D: TRBD2
size: few
DNA: TGCAGTGCTACGGGACTAGCGGGAGCGAAGACCGGGGAGCTGTTTTTT
CDR3: CSATGLAGAKTGELFF

length: 14
J: TRBJ2-1
V: TRBV20-1
D: TRBD2
size: few
DNA: TGCAGTGCTGGACCTAGCGGGAGAGGGGATGAGCAGTTCTTC
CDR3: CSAGPSGRGDEQFF

length: 14
J: TRBJ1-1
V: TRBV5-5
D: TRBD1
size: many
DNA: TGTGCCAGCAGCGGGACAGAGATGAACACTGAAGCTTTCTTT
CDR3: CASSGTEMNTEAFF

length: 15
J: TRBJ2-1
V: TRBV7-7
D: -
size: many
DNA: TGTGCTAGCAGCACCGACACCGTCGCGTACAATGAGCAGTTCTTC
CDR3: CASSTDTVAYNEQFF

length: 14
J: TRBJ2-5
V: TRBV18
D: -
size: many
DNA: TGTGCCAGCTCACCGAAATCTACCGCCGAGACCCAGTACTTC
CDR3: CASSPKSTAETQYF

length: 14
J: TRBJ1-2
V: TRBV6-2/TRBV6-3
D: -
size: few
DNA: TGTGCCAGCACTCCTCCGGGGGGGAACTATGGCTACACCTTC
CDR3: CASTPPGGNYGYTF

length: 16
J: TRBJ1-4
V: TRBV28
D: -
size: -
DNA: TGTGCCAGCAGTTGGTTTCGGGGAACAACTAATGAAAAACTGTTTTTT
CDR3: CASSWFRGTTNEKLFF

length: 13
J: TRBJ2-3
V: TRBV28
D: -
size: -
DNA: TGTGCCAGCAGTTTGGACATGAGACATACGCAGTATTTT
CDR3: CASSLDMRHTQYF

length: 13
J: TRBJ2-4
V: TRBV12-3/TRBV12-4
D: -
size: few
DNA: TGTGCCAGCAGTTTCCCCCTCTTGGAAATTCAGTACTTC
CDR3: CASSFPLLEIQYF

length: 15
J: TRBJ2-1
V: TRBV19
D: -
size: -
DNA: TGTGCCAGTAGCCTGTATTCGCCGGCAAACAATGAGCAGTTCTTC
CDR3: CASSLYSPANNEQFF

length: 13
J: TRBJ2-3
V: TRBV7-2
D: -
size: many
DNA: TGTGCCAGCAGCTTAAATGCATTAGATACGCAGTATTTT
CDR3: CASSLNALDTQYF

length: 14
J: TRBJ1-4
V: TRBV28
D: -
size: -
DNA: TGTGCCAGCAGTTTTACTGGACAAAGTGAAAAACTGTTTTTT
CDR3: CASSFTGQSEKLFF

length: 12
J: TRBJ2-5
V: TRBV28
D: -
size: -
DNA: TGTGCCAGCAGTTTACCGAGGGAGACCCAGTACTTC
CDR3: CASSLPRETQYF

length: 13
J: TRBJ2-7
V: TRBV7-2
D: -
size: -
DNA: TGTGCCAGCAGCTTAGAGCGGACCTACGAGCAGTACTTC
CDR3: CASSLERTYEQYF

length: 16
J: TRBJ2-3
V: TRBV9
D: -
size: many
DNA: TGTGCCAGCGCGCAAGGAGGGGACAGAGGCACAGATACGCAGTATTTT
CDR3: CASAQGGDRGTDTQYF

length: 14
J: TRBJ1-1
V: TRBV20-1
D: -
size: -
DNA: TGCAGTGCTACAGAATTAGGGATGGACACTGAAGCTTTCTTT
CDR3: CSATELGMDTEAFF

length: 16
J: TRBJ1-6
V: TRBV7-2
D: -
size: -
DNA: TGTGCCAGCAGCTTAGGAGTGGGGGGGGCAGGATCACCCCTCCACTTT
CDR3: CASSLGVGGAGSPLHF

length: 13
J: TRBJ2-3
V: TRBV7-2
D: -
size: -
DNA: TGTGCCAGCGCCGAAGACTATACAGATACGCAGTATTTT
CDR3: CASAEDYTDTQYF

length: 15
J: TRBJ2-3
V: TRBV4-2
D: -
size: few
DNA: TGTGCCAGCAGCCAAGTAGCGACTAGCACAGATACGCAGTATTTT
CDR3: CASSQVATSTDTQYF

length: 14
J: TRBJ2-3
V: TRBV4-1
D: -
size: -
DNA: TGCGCCAGCAGCCAAGAATTTGCGGGACATACGCAGTATTTT
CDR3: CASSQEFAGHTQYF

length: 13
J: TRBJ2-1
V: TRBV28
D: TRBD2
size: few
DNA: TGTGCCATTGGACTAGCGGGTGAAAATGAGCAGTTCTTC
CDR3: CAIGLAGENEQFF

length: 14
J: TRBJ1-3
V: TRBV7-2
D: -
size: -
DNA: TGTGCCAGCAGCTTATATGGCGTGGGAAACACCATATATTTT
CDR3: CASSLYGVGNTIYF

length: 16
J: TRBJ2-7
V: TRBV27
D: -
size: -
DNA: TGTGCCAGCAGTCTGGTCTTCGGGAGTATGTTCGACGAGCAGTACTTC
CDR3: CASSLVFGSMFDEQYF